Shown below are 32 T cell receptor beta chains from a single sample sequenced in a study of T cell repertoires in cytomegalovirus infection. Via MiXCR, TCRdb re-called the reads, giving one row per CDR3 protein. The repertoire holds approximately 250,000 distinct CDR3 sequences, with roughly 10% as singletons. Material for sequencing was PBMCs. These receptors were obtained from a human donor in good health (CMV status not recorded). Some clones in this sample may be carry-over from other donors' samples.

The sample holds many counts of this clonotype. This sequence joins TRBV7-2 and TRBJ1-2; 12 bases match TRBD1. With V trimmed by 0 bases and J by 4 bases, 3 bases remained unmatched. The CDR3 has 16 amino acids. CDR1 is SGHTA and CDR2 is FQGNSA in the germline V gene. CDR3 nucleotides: TGTGCCAGCAGCTTAGCGAAGGGACAGGGGGCCTATGGCTACACCTTC. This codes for CASSLAKGQGAYGYTF. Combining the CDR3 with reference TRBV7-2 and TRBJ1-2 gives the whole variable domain GAGVSQSPSNKVTEKGKDVELRCDPISGHTALYWYRQSLGQGLEFLIYFQGNSAPDKSGLPSDRFSAERTGGSVSTLTIQRTQQEDSAVYLCASSLAKGQGAYGYTFGSGTRLTVV.

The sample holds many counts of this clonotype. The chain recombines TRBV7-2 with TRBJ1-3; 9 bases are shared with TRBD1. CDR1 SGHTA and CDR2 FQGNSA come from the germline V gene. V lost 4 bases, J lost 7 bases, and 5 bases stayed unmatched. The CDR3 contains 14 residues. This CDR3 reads CASSSGTGSNTIYF. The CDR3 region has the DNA TGTGCCAGCAGCTCCGGGACAGGGAGCAACACCATATATTTT. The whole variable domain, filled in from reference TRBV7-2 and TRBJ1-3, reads GAGVSQSPSNKVTEKGKDVELRCDPISGHTALYWYRQSLGQGLEFLIYFQGNSAPDKSGLPSDRFSAERTGGSVSTLTIQRTQQEDSAVYLCASSSGTGSNTIYFGEGSWLTVV.

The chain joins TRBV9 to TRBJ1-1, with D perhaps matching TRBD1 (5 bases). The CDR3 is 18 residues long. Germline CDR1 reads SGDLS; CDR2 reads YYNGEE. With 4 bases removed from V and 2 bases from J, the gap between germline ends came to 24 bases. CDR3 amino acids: CASSRGAALLGPNTEAFF. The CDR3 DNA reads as TGTGCCAGCAGCCGCGGGGCGGCCTTACTGGGGCCTAACACTGAAGCTTTCTTT.

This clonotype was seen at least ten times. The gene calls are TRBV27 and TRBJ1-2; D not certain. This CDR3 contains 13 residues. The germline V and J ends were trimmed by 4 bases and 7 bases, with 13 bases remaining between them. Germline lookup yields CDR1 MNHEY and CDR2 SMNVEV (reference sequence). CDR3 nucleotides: TGTGCCAGCAGTTCAGTCCCAAAAGGTGGCTACACCTTC. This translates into CASSSVPKGGYTF.

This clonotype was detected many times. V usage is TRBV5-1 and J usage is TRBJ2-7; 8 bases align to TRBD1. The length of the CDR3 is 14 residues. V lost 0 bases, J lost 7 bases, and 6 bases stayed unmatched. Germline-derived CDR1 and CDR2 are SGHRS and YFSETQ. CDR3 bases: TGCGCCAGCAGCTTGGGACAGGGGAGCGGAGAGCAGTACTTC. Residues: CASSLGQGSGEQYF.

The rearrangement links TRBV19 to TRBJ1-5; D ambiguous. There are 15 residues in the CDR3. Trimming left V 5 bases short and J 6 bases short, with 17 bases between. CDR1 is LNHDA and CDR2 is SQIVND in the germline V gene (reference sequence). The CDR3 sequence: CASSSSPAQVQPQHF. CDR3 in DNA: TGTGCCAGTAGTTCCTCTCCGGCGCAGGTTCAGCCCCAGCATTTT.

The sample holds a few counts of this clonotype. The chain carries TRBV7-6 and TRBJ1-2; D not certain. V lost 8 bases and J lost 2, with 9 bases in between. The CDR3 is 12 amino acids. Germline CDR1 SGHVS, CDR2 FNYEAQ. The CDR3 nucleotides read TGTGCCAGCGGGTTCGAGAACTATGGCTACACCTTC. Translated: CASGFENYGYTF.

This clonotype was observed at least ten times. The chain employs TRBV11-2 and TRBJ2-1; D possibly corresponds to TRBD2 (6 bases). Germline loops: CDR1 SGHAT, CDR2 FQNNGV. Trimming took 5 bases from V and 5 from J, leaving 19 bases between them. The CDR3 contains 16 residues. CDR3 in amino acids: CASSRRGSVMDNEQFF. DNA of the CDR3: TGTGCCAGCAGCCGGCGGGGTAGCGTGATGGACAATGAGCAGTTCTTC.

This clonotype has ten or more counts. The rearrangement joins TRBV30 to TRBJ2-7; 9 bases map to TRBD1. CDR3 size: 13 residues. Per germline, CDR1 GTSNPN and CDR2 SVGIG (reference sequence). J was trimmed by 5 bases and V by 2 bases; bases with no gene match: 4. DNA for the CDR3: TGTGCCTGGAGTCCAGGGACAGGGAACGAGCAGTACTTC. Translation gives CAWSPGTGNEQYF.

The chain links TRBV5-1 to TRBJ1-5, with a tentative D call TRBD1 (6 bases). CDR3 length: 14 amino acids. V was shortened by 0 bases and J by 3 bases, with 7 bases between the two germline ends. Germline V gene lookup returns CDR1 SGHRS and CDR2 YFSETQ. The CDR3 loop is CASSLGDINQPQHF. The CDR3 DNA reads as TGCGCCAGCAGCTTGGGGGACATCAATCAGCCCCAGCATTTT.

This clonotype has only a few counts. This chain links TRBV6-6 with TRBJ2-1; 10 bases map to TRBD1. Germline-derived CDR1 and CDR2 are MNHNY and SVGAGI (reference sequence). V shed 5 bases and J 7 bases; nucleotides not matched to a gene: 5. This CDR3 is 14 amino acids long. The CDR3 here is CASSPPGQGNEQFF. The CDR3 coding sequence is TGTGCCAGCAGTCCTCCGGGACAGGGGAATGAGCAGTTCTTC.

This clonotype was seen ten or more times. The CDR3 sequence is CASSLVPASYGYTF. In DNA form, the CDR3 reads TGTGCCAGCAGCTTAGTACCTGCCTCCTATGGCTACACCTTC. The chain has TRBV7-2 and TRBJ1-2; no definite D call. The V end was cut by 1 base, the J end by 4 bases, with 10 bases between. This CDR3 contains 14 residues. Germline values: CDR1 SGHTA, CDR2 FQGNSA.

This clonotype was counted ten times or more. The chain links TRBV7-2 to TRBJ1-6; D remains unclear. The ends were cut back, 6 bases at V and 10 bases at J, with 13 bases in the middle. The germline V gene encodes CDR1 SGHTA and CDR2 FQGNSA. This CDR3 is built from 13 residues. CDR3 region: CASRMAGGSPLHF. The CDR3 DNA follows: TGTGCCAGCAGAATGGCAGGTGGGTCACCCCTCCACTTT.

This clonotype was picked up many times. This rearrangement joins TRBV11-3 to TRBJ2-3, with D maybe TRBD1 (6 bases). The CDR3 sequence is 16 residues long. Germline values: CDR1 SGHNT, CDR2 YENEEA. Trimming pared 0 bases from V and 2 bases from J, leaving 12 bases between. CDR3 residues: CASSLDGGLSTDTQYF. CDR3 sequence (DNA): TGTGCCAGCAGCTTAGATGGGGGCCTCTCCACAGATACGCAGTATTTT.

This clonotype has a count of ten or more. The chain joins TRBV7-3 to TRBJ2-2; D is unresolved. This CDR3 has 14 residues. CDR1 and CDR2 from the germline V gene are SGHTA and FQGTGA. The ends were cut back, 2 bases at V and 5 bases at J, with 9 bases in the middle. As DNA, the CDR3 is TGTGCCAGCAGCTTACCCACACCGACCGGGGAGCTGTTTTTT. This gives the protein CASSLPTPTGELFF.

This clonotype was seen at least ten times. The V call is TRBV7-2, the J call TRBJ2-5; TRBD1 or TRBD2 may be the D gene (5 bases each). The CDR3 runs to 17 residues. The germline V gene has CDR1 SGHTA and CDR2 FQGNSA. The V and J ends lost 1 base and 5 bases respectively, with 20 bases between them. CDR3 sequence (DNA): TGTGCCAGCAGCTTAGGATATGGGACGTCAAAAAAGGAGACCCAGTACTTC. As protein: CASSLGYGTSKKETQYF.

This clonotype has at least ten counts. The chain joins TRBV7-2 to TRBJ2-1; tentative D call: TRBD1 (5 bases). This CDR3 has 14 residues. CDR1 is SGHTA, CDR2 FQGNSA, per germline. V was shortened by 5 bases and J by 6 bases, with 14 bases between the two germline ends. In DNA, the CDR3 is TGTGCCAGCAGCCGGATGCCTGGGGCCAATGAGCAGTTCTTC. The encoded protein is CASSRMPGANEQFF.

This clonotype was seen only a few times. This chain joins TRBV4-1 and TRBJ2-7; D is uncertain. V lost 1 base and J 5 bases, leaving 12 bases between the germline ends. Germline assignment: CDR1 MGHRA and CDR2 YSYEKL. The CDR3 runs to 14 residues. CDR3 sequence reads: CASSQVPGQHEQYF. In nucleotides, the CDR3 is TGCGCCAGCAGCCAAGTGCCGGGTCAACACGAGCAGTACTTC.

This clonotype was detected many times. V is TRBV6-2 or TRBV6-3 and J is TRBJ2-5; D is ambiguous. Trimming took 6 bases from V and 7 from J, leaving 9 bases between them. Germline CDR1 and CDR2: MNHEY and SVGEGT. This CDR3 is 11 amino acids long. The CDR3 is CASSPDVTQYF. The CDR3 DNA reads TGTGCCAGCAGCCCTGACGTGACCCAGTACTTC.

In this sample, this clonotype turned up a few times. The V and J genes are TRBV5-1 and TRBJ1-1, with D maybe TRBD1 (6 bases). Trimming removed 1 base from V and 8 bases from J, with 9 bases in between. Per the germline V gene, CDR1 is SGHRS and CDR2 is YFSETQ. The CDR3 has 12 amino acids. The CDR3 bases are TGCGCCAGCAGCTTGCAGGGGAGGGAAGCTTTCTTT. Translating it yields CASSLQGREAFF.

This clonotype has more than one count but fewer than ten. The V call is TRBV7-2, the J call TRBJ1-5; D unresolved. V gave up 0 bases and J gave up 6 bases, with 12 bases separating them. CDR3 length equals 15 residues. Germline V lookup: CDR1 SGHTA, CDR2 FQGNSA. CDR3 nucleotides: TGTGCCAGCAGCTTAGCGCCCGTTGGAGGTCAGCCCCAGCATTTT. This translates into CASSLAPVGGQPQHF.

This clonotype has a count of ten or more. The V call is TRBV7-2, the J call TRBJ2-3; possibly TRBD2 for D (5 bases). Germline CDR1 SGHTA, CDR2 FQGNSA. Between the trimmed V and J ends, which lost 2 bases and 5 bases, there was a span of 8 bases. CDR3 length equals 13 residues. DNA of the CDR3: TGTGCCAGCAGCTTAAGGGAGAAAGATACGCAGTATTTT. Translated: CASSLREKDTQYF.

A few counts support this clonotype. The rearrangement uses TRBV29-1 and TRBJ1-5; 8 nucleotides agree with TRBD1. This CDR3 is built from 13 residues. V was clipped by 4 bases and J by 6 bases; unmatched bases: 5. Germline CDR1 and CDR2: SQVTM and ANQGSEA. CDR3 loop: CSVGQGCGQPQHF. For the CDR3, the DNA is TGCAGCGTTGGACAGGGGTGCGGTCAGCCCCAGCATTTT. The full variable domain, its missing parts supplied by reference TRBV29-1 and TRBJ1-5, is SAVISQKPSRDICQRGTSLTIQCQVDSQVTMMFWYRQQPGQSLTLIATANQGSEATYESGFVIDKFPISRPNLTFSTLTVSNMSPEDSSIYLCSVGQGCGQPQHFGDGTRLSIL.

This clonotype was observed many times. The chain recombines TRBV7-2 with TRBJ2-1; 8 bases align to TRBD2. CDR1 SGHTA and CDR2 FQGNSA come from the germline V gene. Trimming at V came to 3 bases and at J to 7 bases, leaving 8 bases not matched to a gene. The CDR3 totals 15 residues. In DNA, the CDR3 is TGTGCCAGCAGCTTTTCAAGCGGGAGTAGGAATGAGCAGTTCTTC. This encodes CASSFSSGSRNEQFF.

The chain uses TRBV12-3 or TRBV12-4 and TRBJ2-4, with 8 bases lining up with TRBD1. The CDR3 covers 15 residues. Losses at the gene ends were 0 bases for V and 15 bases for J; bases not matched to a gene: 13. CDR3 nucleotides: TGTGCCAGCAGTTTAGCGCTAACAGGGGGACCTCCTGGGTACTTC. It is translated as CASSLALTGGPPGYF.

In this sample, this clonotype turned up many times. The CDR3 bases are TGTGCCAGCAGTGGGGCTGACAGACTGAACACTGAAGCTTTCTTT. Encoded protein: CASSGADRLNTEAFF. V is TRBV27 and J is TRBJ1-1, with a weak D call TRBD1 (5 bases). V was trimmed by 5 bases and J by 0 bases, leaving 13 bases between them. Looked up from germline, CDR1 is MNHEY and CDR2 is SMNVEV (reference sequence). The CDR3 sequence is 15 residues long.

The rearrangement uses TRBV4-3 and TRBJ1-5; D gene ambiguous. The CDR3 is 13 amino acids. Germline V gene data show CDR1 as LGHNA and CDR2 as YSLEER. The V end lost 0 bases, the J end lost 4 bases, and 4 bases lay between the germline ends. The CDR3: CASSQDPNQPQHF. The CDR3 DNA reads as TGCGCCAGCAGCCAAGATCCGAATCAGCCCCAGCATTTT.

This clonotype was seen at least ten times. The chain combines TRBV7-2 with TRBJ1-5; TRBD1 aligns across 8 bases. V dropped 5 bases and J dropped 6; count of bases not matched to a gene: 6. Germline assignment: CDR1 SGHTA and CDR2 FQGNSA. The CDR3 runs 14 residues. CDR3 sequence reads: CASSDRGATQPQHF. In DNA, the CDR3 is TGTGCCAGCAGCGACAGGGGAGCAACTCAGCCCCAGCATTTT. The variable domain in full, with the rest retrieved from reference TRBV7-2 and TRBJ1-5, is GAGVSQSPSNKVTEKGKDVELRCDPISGHTALYWYRQSLGQGLEFLIYFQGNSAPDKSGLPSDRFSAERTGGSVSTLTIQRTQQEDSAVYLCASSDRGATQPQHFGDGTRLSIL.

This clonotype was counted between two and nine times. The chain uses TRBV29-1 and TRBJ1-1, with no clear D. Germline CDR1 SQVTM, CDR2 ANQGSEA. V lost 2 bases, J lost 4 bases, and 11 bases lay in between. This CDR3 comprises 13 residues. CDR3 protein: CSVERDLGTEAFF. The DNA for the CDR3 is TGCAGCGTTGAAAGGGATCTTGGCACTGAAGCTTTCTTT.

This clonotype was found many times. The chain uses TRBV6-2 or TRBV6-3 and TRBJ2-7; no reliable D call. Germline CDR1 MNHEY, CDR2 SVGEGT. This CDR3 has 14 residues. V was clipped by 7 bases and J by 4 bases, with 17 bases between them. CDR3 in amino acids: CASTERRVPYEQYF. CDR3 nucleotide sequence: TGTGCCAGCACCGAAAGACGGGTTCCTTACGAGCAGTACTTC.

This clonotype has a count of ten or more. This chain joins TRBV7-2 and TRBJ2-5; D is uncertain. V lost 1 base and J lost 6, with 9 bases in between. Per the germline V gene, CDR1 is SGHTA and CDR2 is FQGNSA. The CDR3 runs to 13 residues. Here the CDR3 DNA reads TGTGCCAGCAGCTTAGGGTTGGGGAAGACCCAGTACTTC. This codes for CASSLGLGKTQYF. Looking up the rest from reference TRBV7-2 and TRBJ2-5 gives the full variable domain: GAGVSQSPSNKVTEKGKDVELRCDPISGHTALYWYRQSLGQGLEFLIYFQGNSAPDKSGLPSDRFSAERTGGSVSTLTIQRTQQEDSAVYLCASSLGLGKTQYFGPGTRLLVL.

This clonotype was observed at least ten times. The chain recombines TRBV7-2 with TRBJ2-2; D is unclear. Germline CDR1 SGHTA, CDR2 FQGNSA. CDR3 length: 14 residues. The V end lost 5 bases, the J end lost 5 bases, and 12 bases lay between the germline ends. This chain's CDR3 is CASSPPGLTGELFF. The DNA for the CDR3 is TGTGCCAGCAGCCCGCCCGGGCTAACCGGGGAGCTGTTTTTT.